The clone carrying this T cell receptor beta chain was recorded once. Cryopreserved PBMCs supplied around 1.8 micrograms of genomic DNA for TCR beta libraries. The record originates from a study of cytotoxic CD8 clonotypes in ibrutinib-treated CLL. Assay used: immunoSEQ multiplex PCR; TCRdb lists only in-frame clones, some missing. The repertoire includes roughly 130,000 clones, under 95% of them detected once, and approximately 10% sits in the top ten. Looked up from germline, CDR1 is SGDLS and CDR2 is YYNGEE. V shed 4 bases and J shed 1 base, with 6 bases lying between them. This CDR3 contains 13 residues.

This chain connects TRBV9 to TRBJ1-5; D is undetermined. This clonotype was sampled from a human donor with chronic lymphocytic leukemia. Specimen: PBMCs, collected after 12 months of ibrutinib treatment. The chain's CDR3 is CASSLDSNQPQHF. The CDR3 DNA follows: TGTGCCAGCAGCTTAGACAGCAATCAGCCCCAGCATTTT.